Sequencing of this TCR beta chain was carried out in a study of blood T cell repertoires in COVID-19. The overall study: PBMCs, B-cell-depleted T cells, or T cells provided the cDNA or gDNA that made up the material.

This table comes from immunoSEQ multiplex PCR, and its TCRdb copy is limited to in-frame clones, with some not included. The repertoire holds 100,000 to 150,000 clones, with around 80% as singletons. The CDR3 extends over 15 amino acids. Unmatched junction bases numbered 11, after V lost 7 bases and J lost 4 bases. Germline CDR1 LNHDA, CDR2 SQIVND (reference sequence). V gene TRBV19 combines with J gene TRBJ2-7, with 9 bases fitting TRBD1. Source material: peripheral blood. The TCR originated in a woman aged 55-70 years with acute or convalescent COVID-19. CDR3 sequence (DNA): TGTGCCAGTACATTGTCCGGGACAGGGCCGTACGAGCAGTACTTC. Amino acids: CASTLSGTGPYEQYF.